This T cell receptor beta chain was profiled in a study of low-dose radiotherapy and immunotherapy resistance in tumors. This clonotype was seen ten or more times. Alpha and beta chains were covered, as first-strand cDNA relied on TRAV- and TRBV-specific primers. With a constant-region primer and a V-primer adapter, TCRs were subjected to 20 to 25 PCR cycles of amplification. Each CDR3 protein gets one entry after TCRdb re-called the reads with MiXCR. Seen here are about 35,000 distinct CDR3 sequences, roughly 20% observed once, and the top ten hold about a tenth. The CDR3 is 15 residues long. The germline V gene encodes CDR1 SGHRS and CDR2 YFSETQ. V shed 0 bases, J shed 1 base, and the junction held 1 base outside the gene matches. Time point given: after trial treatment. Noted treatment: LDRT plus nivolumab, ipilimumab, low-dose cyclophosphamide and aspirin (RACIN trial). Eligible patients bore advanced solid tumors devoid of tumor-infiltrating lymphocytes.

J is TRBJ2-7 and V is TRBV5-1, with 10 nucleotides matching TRBD2. The specimen comprised PBMCs, sampled after low-dose radiotherapy plus immunotherapy. The TCR originated in a female donor with ovarian cancer. The CDR3 bases are TGCGCCAGCAGCTTGGAACTAGCGGGATCCTACGAGCAGTACTTC. This codes for CASSLELAGSYEQYF.